What follows are 18 T cell receptor beta chains derived from one specimen sequenced in a study of T cells in Graves' hyperthyroidism and ophthalmopathy. TCR beta CDR3 regions were amplified from RNA transcripts. Initially, a first-round RT-PCR of the TCR CDR3 employed the HTBI primer set. In TCRdb, the multiplex PCR reads were re-called with MiXCR into one record per CDR3 protein. This table has approximately 430,000 distinct CDR3 sequences, around a sixth appearing once. The sequenced sample was blood. Source of these receptors: a woman between 18 and 30 years old with Graves' hyperthyroidism.

Only a few counts were recorded for this clonotype. This may be a read error, as it is one base from a much larger clone. Here the CDR3 omits its conserved ending phenylalanine or tryptophan, so a read error is the likely source. This rearrangement joins TRBV29-1 to TRBJ1-2, with a weak D call TRBD1 (6 bases). The CDR3 is 14 amino acids. Trimming stripped 6 bases from V and 5 bases from J, with 19 bases between. The germline V gene has CDR1 SQVTM and CDR2 ANQGSEA. The CDR3 is CSVQRAQGNYGYTL. The CDR3 region has the DNA TGCAGCGTCCAAAGGGCACAGGGAAATTATGGCTACACCCTC.

This clonotype showed up many times. The chain has TRBV12-3 or TRBV12-4 and TRBJ2-3; TRBD2 agrees at 7 bases. The CDR3 loop spans 14 amino acids. With V trimmed by 6 bases and J by 2 bases, 5 bases remained unmatched. The CDR3 DNA is TGTGCCAGCAGGAGGGCGGGGGTCACAGATACGCAGTATTTT. The encoded protein is CASRRAGVTDTQYF.

This clonotype was seen at least ten times. The chain employs TRBV20-1 and TRBJ2-7; weak D call: TRBD2 (5 bases). CDR3 length: 14 residues. Germline-derived CDR1 and CDR2 are DFQATT and SNEGSKA (reference sequence). V lost 1 base and J 5 bases, leaving 15 bases between the germline ends. CDR3 sequence reads: CSARAAREMDEQYF. The CDR3 DNA reads as TGCAGTGCTAGAGCGGCTAGGGAGATGGACGAGCAGTACTTC.

This clonotype was seen many times. The V and J genes are TRBV29-1 and TRBJ1-2, with 9 positions matching TRBD1. Germline CDR1 reads SQVTM; CDR2 reads ANQGSEA. This CDR3 spans 13 amino acids. Losses at the gene ends were 6 bases for V and 0 bases for J; bases not matched to a gene: 2. The CDR3 protein is CSVGQGTNYGYTF. CDR3 DNA: TGCAGCGTCGGACAGGGGACTAACTATGGCTACACCTTC.

Many counts were recorded for this clonotype. The V gene is TRBV5-5, the J gene TRBJ1-1; D gene unclear. CDR1 and CDR2 from the germline V gene are SGHKS and YYEKEE (reference sequence). V was clipped by 4 bases and J by 1 base, with 11 bases between them. The CDR3 sequence is 14 residues long. The CDR3 DNA is TGTGCCAGCAGCCCGAGGCGGGAGAACACTGAAGCTTTCTTT. It translates to CASSPRRENTEAFF. Variable domain in full (rest from reference TRBV5-5 and TRBJ1-1): DAGVTQSPTHLIKTRGQQVTLRCSPISGHKSVSWYQQVLGQGPQFIFQYYEKEERGRGNFPDRFSARQFPNYSSELNVNALLLGDSALYLCASSPRRENTEAFFGQGTRLTVV.

At least ten counts were recorded for this clonotype. J is TRBJ2-3 and V is TRBV20-1; the D call may be TRBD1 or TRBD2 (5 bases each). The CDR3 loop spans 12 amino acids. CDR1 DFQATT and CDR2 SNEGSKA come from the germline V gene (reference sequence). V lost 3 bases and J 4 bases, leaving 8 bases between the germline ends. The CDR3 sequence: CSASWGSDTQYF. The CDR3, as DNA: TGCAGTGCTAGTTGGGGGTCAGATACGCAGTATTTT.

This clonotype was recorded many times. This chain connects TRBV7-9 to TRBJ2-2, with D tentatively TRBD2 (5 bases). Trimming cost V 2 bases and J 5 bases, with 21 bases left between them. The CDR3 loop spans 18 amino acids. Germline CDR1 reads SEHNR; CDR2 reads FQNEAQ (reference sequence). The CDR3 DNA reads TGTGCCAGCAGCTTAAATCGATTGGCGGGCCGAGGGACCGGGGAGCTGTTTTTT. This gives the protein CASSLNRLAGRGTGELFF. Variable domain in full (rest from reference TRBV7-9 and TRBJ2-2): DTGVSQNPRHKITKRGQNVTFRCDPISEHNRLYWYRQTLGQGPEFLTYFQNEAQLEKSRLLSDRFSAERPKGSFSTLEIQRTEQGDSAMYLCASSLNRLAGRGTGELFFGEGSRLTVL.

This clonotype showed up many times. The CDR3: CASSSTSVTDTQYF. Written as DNA, the CDR3 is TGTGCCAGCAGCTCCACGTCCGTCACAGATACGCAGTATTTT. The chain uses TRBV7-2 and TRBJ2-3; D gene unclear. Germline CDR1 and CDR2: SGHTA and FQGNSA. This CDR3 is built from 14 residues. The V gene lost 4 bases and the J gene lost 2 bases, with 10 bases spanning the gap.

This chain uses TRBV25-1 with TRBJ2-7; TRBD1 aligns across 8 bases. The CDR3 consists of 16 residues. The V gene end was trimmed by 6 bases and the J gene end by 1 base; junction bases not matched to a gene: 11. Germline V gene data show CDR1 as MGHDK and CDR2 as SYGVNS. The DNA for the CDR3 is TGTGCCAGCAGGACTGACAGGGGTGCGGGATCCTACGAGCAGTACTTC. This codes for CASRTDRGAGSYEQYF.

This clonotype has at least ten counts. The chain joins TRBV4-3 to TRBJ2-3; D is tentatively TRBD1 or TRBD2 (5 bases each). The germline V gene encodes CDR1 LGHNA and CDR2 YSLEER. The CDR3 spans 15 residues. The V end was cut by 0 bases, the J end by 5 bases, with 12 bases between. The CDR3 region is CASSQDGTVGDTQYF. CDR3 bases: TGCGCCAGCAGCCAAGACGGGACCGTCGGAGATACGCAGTATTTT.

This chain connects TRBV20-1 to TRBJ2-2; tentative D call: TRBD2 (5 bases). CDR1 and CDR2 (germline): DFQATT, SNEGSKA (reference sequence). The V and J ends lost 3 bases and 7 bases respectively, with 15 bases between them. The CDR3 consists of 14 residues. In nucleotides, the CDR3 is TGCAGTGCTAGGGCGGGTACGTCGGACGGGGAGCTGTTTTTT. Translating gives CSARAGTSDGELFF.

Note on this clonotype: A much bigger clone sits one base away, suggesting this may be a read error. The rearrangement uses TRBV20-1 and TRBJ2-2; TRBD2 matches at 10 bases. Trimming removed 7 bases from V and 7 bases from J; junction bases left unmatched: 12. Germline CDR1 is DFQATT and CDR2 is SNEGSKA (reference sequence). The CDR3 runs to 15 residues. CDR3 DNA sequence: TGCAGTGTTAGGGCCAGCGGGAGGGCTGACGGGGAGCTGTTTTTT. Amino acid sequence: CSVRASGRADGELFF.

This clonotype was recorded at least ten times. This chain connects TRBV2 to TRBJ2-5, with D perhaps matching TRBD1 (6 bases). V was pared by 5 bases and J by 7 bases, with 17 bases between. The CDR3 has 14 amino acids. Germline V lookup: CDR1 SNHLY, CDR2 FYNNEI. Here the CDR3 DNA reads TGTGCCAGCAGTCCGAGACAGGAGAAAGGGACCCAGTACTTC. This codes for CASSPRQEKGTQYF.

This clonotype was observed at least ten times. The rearrangement uses TRBV24-1 and TRBJ2-3; the D is unclear. The CDR3 has 16 amino acids. Trimming left V 4 bases short and J 1 base short, with 14 bases between. From germline, CDR1 is KGHDR and CDR2 SFDVKD. CDR3 in DNA: TGTGCCACCAGTGACCCCTCGGCGTCGCGCACAGATACGCAGTATTTT. It codes for CATSDPSASRTDTQYF.

There are many counts of this clonotype. Here the CDR3 reads CASRRGTSYEQYF. The CDR3 coding sequence is TGTGCCAGCAGGAGGGGGACCTCCTACGAGCAGTACTTC. This chain connects TRBV28 to TRBJ2-7; tentative D call: TRBD1 (6 bases). Germline V gene lookup returns CDR1 MDHEN and CDR2 SYDVKM. The CDR3 sequence is 13 residues long. V lost 6 bases to trimming and J lost 0 bases, with 9 bases between them.

This clonotype has just one count. The gene calls are TRBV29-1 and TRBJ2-1; the D is unclear. CDR3 size: 13 residues. Germline CDR1 and CDR2: SQVTM and ANQGSEA. The CDR3 spells CIVTGYRYNEQFF. The CDR3 coding sequence is TGCATTGTGACCGGGTACCGCTACAATGAGCAGTTCTTC.

The V call is TRBV20-1, the J call TRBJ2-1, with TRBD2 matching 7 bases. Germline V lookup: CDR1 DFQATT, CDR2 SNEGSKA (reference sequence). Trimming removed 1 base from V and 8 bases from J; junction bases left unmatched: 11. The CDR3 extends over 15 amino acids. CDR3 sequence (DNA): TGCAGTGCTAGAGCGGCTTTAGCGGGTTACCATGAGCAGTTCTTC. Protein: CSARAALAGYHEQFF.

This clonotype appeared many times. The chain combines TRBV5-1 with TRBJ1-1; 8 nucleotides agree with TRBD1. The CDR3 totals 15 residues. Germline CDR1 is SGHRS and CDR2 is YFSETQ. The ends lost 4 bases at V and 1 base at J; junction bases unmatched: 6. The CDR3 DNA sequence: TGCGCCAGCAGCATTGACAGGGGAGGGAACACTGAAGCTTTCTTT. Its protein product is CASSIDRGGNTEAFF.